This T cell receptor beta chain was identified in a study of somatic mutations in cytotoxic T cells in rheumatoid arthritis. Study in general: Collection of patient blood (over 29 ml EDTA) took place right after diagnosis, before any treatment.

The CDR3 is made up of 15 amino acids. CDR1 and CDR2 from the germline V gene are MGHRA and YSYEKL. Trimming cost V 5 bases and J 4 bases; bases outside gene matches: 9. The data were produced by immunoSEQ multiplex PCR, yet TCRdb's version contains in-frame clones alone and is incomplete. The profile shows some 16,000 clones, 60% to 85% of them singletons. Sequenced input: CD8+ T cells sorted from blood. The receptor was isolated from an adult with rheumatoid arthritis. The J gene is TRBJ2-5, the V gene TRBV4-1; 8 bases are a match to TRBD2. For the CDR3, the DNA is TGCGCCAGCAGCAGAGACGGGGGGGTTTCAGAGACCCAGTACTTC. This codes for CASSRDGGVSETQYF.